The present T cell receptor (beta chain) was sequenced within a study of identical twins. Whole-study findings and limits: The more abundant beta clonotypes in cord blood had fewer insertions, and memory repertoires did not show this. There is a chance that invariant MAIT and iNKT cells partially muddied zero-insertion analyses.

Healthy Caucasians alone served as donors. About this clonotype: The antigen remains undetermined.

This CDR3 is built from 16 residues. V lost 6 bases and J 7 bases, leaving 19 bases between the germline ends. TCRdb re-called the 5' RACE reads with MiXCR, one entry per CDR3 protein. The repertoire holds around 1.7 million distinct CDR3 sequences, with under 35% as singletons. The chain employs TRBV12-3 or TRBV12-4 and TRBJ1-6; weak D call: TRBD1 (5 bases). The sample consisted of cord blood. This receptor was obtained from a newborn girl in good health. In nucleotides, the CDR3 is TGTGCCAGCAGATCGGGCAGGGCCTTTAGGAATTCACCCCTCCACTTT. Residues: CASRSGRAFRNSPLHF.